Each of the 27 T cell receptor beta chains below was sequenced from the same sample in a study of PD-L1 blockade in urothelial cancer. Time point here: pretreatment peripheral blood. Libraries were prepared by immunoSEQ multiplex PCR; TCRdb keeps only in-frame clonotypes and omits some of them. The sample holds some 63,000 clones; 80% to 90% are singletons and the top ten take 5.7%. Here the sequenced sample was PBMCs, taken around atezolizumab (anti-PD-L1) treatment. The receptors were gathered from a man in his 70s with urothelial cancer.

The chain couples TRBV30 to TRBJ1-2, with D perhaps TRBD1 (5 bases). V lost 1 base to trimming and J lost 7 bases, with 10 bases between them. The CDR3 sequence is 12 residues long. Germline values: CDR1 GTSNPN, CDR2 SVGIG (reference sequence). The CDR3 DNA is TGTGCCTGGAGTGCGGGGGTGGCTGGCTACACCTTC. Amino acid sequence: CAWSAGVAGYTF.

The V and J genes are TRBV27 and TRBJ2-1, with 10 bases aligning to TRBD2. V shed 6 bases, J shed 0 bases, and the junction held 2 bases outside the gene matches. Germline V gene data show CDR1 as MNHEY and CDR2 as SMNVEV (reference sequence). The CDR3 covers 15 residues. The CDR3: CASRTSGPSYNEQFF. The CDR3 region has the DNA TGTGCCAGCAGGACTAGCGGGCCCTCCTACAATGAGCAGTTCTTC.

The CDR3 here is CASSQDREETQYF. CDR3 sequence (DNA): TGTGCCAGCAGTCAAGACAGGGAAGAGACCCAGTACTTC. This chain connects TRBV6-5 to TRBJ2-5; TRBD1 matches 7 bases. Looked up from germline, CDR1 is MNHEY and CDR2 is SVGAGI. J gave up 3 bases and V 5 bases, and 3 bases lay outside the gene matches. The CDR3 is 13 residues long.

The rearrangement uses TRBV19 and TRBJ2-2, with TRBD2 identical over 7 bases. Germline V gene sequence: CDR1 LNHDA, CDR2 SQIVND (reference sequence). V lost 4 bases to trimming and J lost 7 bases; unmatched junction nucleotides: 6. The CDR3 loop spans 14 amino acids. In nucleotides, the CDR3 is TGTGCCAGTAGTAGGGGAGGGGCGGTCGGGGAGCTGTTTTTT. As protein: CASSRGGAVGELFF.

The rearrangement uses TRBV19 and TRBJ1-5, with D perhaps matching TRBD1 (6 bases). Germline lookup yields CDR1 LNHDA and CDR2 SQIVND (reference sequence). Trimming left V 4 bases short and J 3 bases short, with 13 bases between. This CDR3 has 15 residues. The CDR3 region is CASSTGTGTNQPQHF. CDR3 DNA sequence: TGTGCCAGTAGTACAGGTACAGGGACCAATCAGCCCCAGCATTTT.

This clone was picked up one time. The CDR3 nucleotides read TGTGCCAGCAGCTTAGAGGCCAGCCAAGAGACCCAGTACTTC. This codes for CASSLEASQETQYF. V and J are TRBV11-3 and TRBJ2-5, with D uncertain. The CDR3 is 14 amino acids. V was cut by 0 bases and J by 1 base, with 6 bases left in between. Germline values: CDR1 SGHNT, CDR2 YENEEA. Filled out from reference TRBV11-3 and TRBJ2-5, the complete variable domain reads EAGVVQSPRYKIIEKKQPVAFWCNPISGHNTLYWYLQNLGQGPELLIRYENEEAVDDSQLPKDRFSAERLKGVDSTLKIQPAELGDSAVYLCASSLEASQETQYFGPGTRLLVL.

This chain's CDR3 is CASSPLSGQETQYF. CDR3 in DNA: TGTGCCAGCAGCCCCCTCTCAGGGCAAGAGACCCAGTACTTC. The J gene is TRBJ2-5, the V gene TRBV9; maybe TRBD1 (5 bases). The V end lost 4 bases, the J end lost 2 bases, and 12 bases lay between the germline ends. The CDR3 extends over 14 amino acids. CDR1 is SGDLS, CDR2 YYNGEE, per germline.

This chain joins TRBV19 and TRBJ2-5; a weak D match, TRBD2 (5 bases). CDR1 LNHDA and CDR2 SQIVND come from the germline V gene (reference sequence). The germline V and J ends were trimmed by 4 bases and 1 base, with 16 bases remaining between them. There are 16 residues in the CDR3. The CDR3 sequence: CASSTPRVGSQETQYF. CDR3 sequence (DNA): TGTGCCAGTAGTACCCCGCGGGTGGGAAGCCAAGAGACCCAGTACTTC.

This chain uses TRBV18 with TRBJ2-1; 8 bases line up with TRBD2. CDR1 KGHSH and CDR2 LQKENI come from the germline V gene. This CDR3 has 17 residues. V lost 0 bases, J lost 3 bases, and 7 bases stayed unmatched. The CDR3 DNA reads as TGTGCCAGCTCACCACCAATCACTAGCGGAGACTACAATGAGCAGTTCTTC. Its translation: CASSPPITSGDYNEQFF.

The chain combines TRBV6-1 with TRBJ1-5, with 7 bases that match TRBD1. This CDR3 comprises 14 residues. The J segment lost 3 bases and the V segment lost 6 bases, leaving 5 bases of the junction unmatched. In germline, CDR1 is MNHNS, CDR2 SASEGT. The chain's CDR3 is CASRDGQVNQPQHF. CDR3 DNA sequence: TGTGCCAGCAGAGATGGACAGGTCAATCAGCCCCAGCATTTT.

The chain couples TRBV30 to TRBJ2-5; D is ambiguous. The DNA end is more similar to TRBJ2-7, so the J call may be wrong. The CDR3 contains 14 residues. CDR1 is GTSNPN, CDR2 SVGIG, per germline (reference sequence). CDR3 loop: CAWSVDTAKNEQYF. CDR3 DNA sequence: TGTGCCTGGAGTGTAGACACGGCGAAGAACGAGCAGTACTTC.

The V and J genes are TRBV9 and TRBJ1-3; TRBD1 might be the D (5 bases). CDR1 is SGDLS and CDR2 is YYNGEE in the germline V gene. Trimming removed 3 bases from V and 0 bases from J, with 13 bases in between. The CDR3 has 16 amino acids. In DNA, the CDR3 is TGTGCCAGCAGCGAGGGGCCCACAGACTCTGGAAACACCATATATTTT. It translates to CASSEGPTDSGNTIYF. The full variable domain, with the rest looked up from reference TRBV9 and TRBJ1-3, is DSGVTQTPKHLITATGQRVTLRCSPRSGDLSVYWYQQSLDQGLQFLIQYYNGEERAKGNILERFSAQQFPDLHSELNLSSLELGDSALYFCASSEGPTDSGNTIYFGEGSWLTVV.

The rearrangement joins TRBV5-6 to TRBJ2-2; possibly TRBD1 for D (6 bases). The CDR3 spans 16 residues. V lost 3 bases and J lost 0, with 12 bases in between. CDR1 is SGHDT and CDR2 is YYEEEE in the germline V gene. CDR3 bases: TGTGCCAGCAGCTGGGGACAATCAGCGAACACCGGGGAGCTGTTTTTT. Amino acid sequence: CASSWGQSANTGELFF.

The chain carries TRBV2 and TRBJ1-2; TRBD1 matches 7 bases. Trimming cost V 8 bases and J 3 bases; bases outside gene matches: 6. Looked up from germline, CDR1 is SNHLY and CDR2 is FYNNEI. This CDR3 contains 13 residues. The CDR3 DNA sequence: TGTGCCAGCGGAGAGGGGGCCGACTATGGCTACACCTTC. Its protein is CASGEGADYGYTF.

V usage is TRBV11-2 and J usage is TRBJ1-2; D gene ambiguous. Deletions cut 0 bases from V and 7 bases from J, with 6 bases between. The CDR3 runs to 12 residues. Per the germline V gene, CDR1 is SGHAT and CDR2 is FQNNGV. The CDR3: CASSLDSSGYTF. CDR3 nucleotide sequence: TGTGCCAGCAGCTTAGATAGTTCTGGCTACACCTTC.

The V and J genes are TRBV11-3 and TRBJ2-1, with D perhaps matching TRBD2 (6 bases). Between the trimmed V and J ends, which lost 1 base and 1 base, there was a span of 11 bases. This CDR3 region has 16 residues. Germline CDR1 is SGHNT and CDR2 is YENEEA. The CDR3 DNA reads TGTGCCAGCAGCTTAGGGGGAGGAGGGTCCTACAATGAGCAGTTCTTC. Residues: CASSLGGGGSYNEQFF.

This clone is a singleton in its sample. V gene TRBV7-9 combines with J gene TRBJ2-5; 13 bases align to TRBD2. Trimming removed 5 bases from V and 3 bases from J; junction bases left unmatched: 15. The CDR3 runs to 19 residues. The germline V gene encodes CDR1 SEHNR and CDR2 FQNEAQ (reference sequence). The CDR3 DNA reads as TGTGCCAGCAGCAAGGCCAGGGGCTATGGACTAGCGGGGGAAGAGACCCAGTACTTC. It encodes CASSKARGYGLAGEETQYF.

The chain joins TRBV5-1 to TRBJ2-3; TRBD1 matches 9 bases. V lost 4 bases to trimming and J lost 2 bases; unmatched junction nucleotides: 5. The CDR3 loop spans 15 amino acids. Germline V gives CDR1 SGHRS, CDR2 YFSETQ. The CDR3 nucleotides read TGCGCCAGCAGCCCCCGGACAGGGGTCACAGATACGCAGTATTTT. It codes for CASSPRTGVTDTQYF.

This clone was found a few times. This chain connects TRBV11-2 to TRBJ2-5; no firm D call. The ends were cut back, 3 bases at V and 3 bases at J, with 2 bases in the middle. Germline V gene lookup returns CDR1 SGHAT and CDR2 FQNNGV. The CDR3 runs to 11 residues. CDR3 DNA sequence: TGTGCCAGCAGCTTTAAAGAGACCCAGTACTTC. Protein sequence: CASSFKETQYF.

CDR3 nucleotides: TGTGCCAGCAGCGTCGGCGGGGAGAACACCGGGGAGCTGTTTTTT. The encoded protein is CASSVGGENTGELFF. The chain recombines TRBV9 with TRBJ2-2; perhaps TRBD2 as D (6 bases). The CDR3 spans 15 residues. Germline lookup yields CDR1 SGDLS and CDR2 YYNGEE. The V end was cut by 2 bases, the J end by 1 base, with 9 bases between.

The genes are TRBV19 and TRBJ1-1, with 8 bases matching TRBD1. Germline assignment: CDR1 LNHDA and CDR2 SQIVND (reference sequence). V lost 1 base, J lost 8 bases, and 6 bases stayed unmatched. The CDR3 runs to 14 residues. The CDR3 reads CASSIARTGTEAFF. CDR3 in DNA: TGTGCCAGTAGTATAGCCCGGACAGGGACCGAAGCTTTCTTT.

In this sample, this clone turned up a few times. The CDR3 protein is CASSPLGQGSGPQHF. DNA of the CDR3: TGTGCCAGCAGCCCCTTGGGACAGGGAAGTGGGCCCCAGCATTTT. The chain has TRBV6-5 and TRBJ1-5; 9 bases are a match to TRBD1. The V and J ends lost 6 bases and 9 bases, in that order; junction bases with no gene match: 12. Germline V gene data show CDR1 as MNHEY and CDR2 as SVGAGI. The CDR3 contains 15 residues.

A few counts support this clone. The genes are TRBV28 and TRBJ1-4, with D possibly matching TRBD1 (5 bases). CDR3 size: 15 residues. Germline CDR1 and CDR2: MDHEN and SYDVKM. The germline V and J ends were trimmed by 4 bases and 8 bases, with 17 bases remaining between them. The CDR3 nucleotides are TGTGCCAGCAGTTCCCCGGGGGGGTTAGGAGAAAAACTGTTTTTT. Amino acids: CASSSPGGLGEKLFF.

The V gene is TRBV9, the J gene TRBJ2-2, with a possible D match to TRBD2 (5 bases). This CDR3 comprises 14 residues. Germline V gene sequence: CDR1 SGDLS, CDR2 YYNGEE. V was shortened by 0 bases and J by 7 bases, with 10 bases between the two germline ends. As DNA, the CDR3 is TGTGCCAGCAGCGTAGTGAGGGCGGGCGGGGAGCTGTTTTTT. This translates into CASSVVRAGGELFF.

This rearrangement joins TRBV10-2 to TRBJ2-7; 12 positions agree with TRBD1. Trimming removed 4 bases from V and 7 bases from J; junction bases left unmatched: 8. The CDR3 consists of 15 residues. CDR1 and CDR2 (germline): WSHSY, SAAADI. CDR3 nucleotides: TGCGCCAGCAGTGTTCCGGGACAGGGGGCTGAAGAGCAGTACTTC. Amino acids: CASSVPGQGAEEQYF.

The chain has TRBV7-9 and TRBJ2-4; TRBD1 agrees at 7 bases. CDR1 is SEHNR, CDR2 FQNEAQ, per germline (reference sequence). CDR3 length: 16 amino acids. V shed 4 bases and J 0 bases; nucleotides not matched to a gene: 6. The CDR3 region is CASSSYRGIAKNIQYF. CDR3 DNA: TGTGCCAGCAGCTCGTACAGGGGAATAGCCAAAAACATTCAGTACTTC.

The V call is TRBV7-8, the J call TRBJ2-3, with D perhaps matching TRBD2 (5 bases). Germline values: CDR1 SGHVS, CDR2 FQNEAQ. The CDR3 is made up of 14 amino acids. Trimming left V 5 bases short and J 6 bases short, with 15 bases between. The CDR3 loop is CASSAGGPRDTQYF. The CDR3 bases are TGTGCCAGCAGCGCCGGAGGTCCCAGGGATACGCAGTATTTT.